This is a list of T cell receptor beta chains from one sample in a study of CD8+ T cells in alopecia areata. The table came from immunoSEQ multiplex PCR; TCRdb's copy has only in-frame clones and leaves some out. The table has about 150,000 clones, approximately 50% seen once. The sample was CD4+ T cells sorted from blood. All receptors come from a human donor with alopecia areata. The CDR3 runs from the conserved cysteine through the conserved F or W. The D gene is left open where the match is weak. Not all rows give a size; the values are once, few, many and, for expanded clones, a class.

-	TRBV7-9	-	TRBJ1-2	CASSLWTELDGYTF	TGTGCCAGCAGCCTATGGACGGAACTAGATGGCTACACCTTC
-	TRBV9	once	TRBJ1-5	CASSVYGNQPQHF	TGTGCCAGCAGCGTTTACGGTAATCAGCCCCAGCATTTT
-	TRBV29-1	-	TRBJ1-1	CSVERWRTEAFF	TGCAGCGTTGAACGGTGGCGCACTGAAGCTTTCTTT
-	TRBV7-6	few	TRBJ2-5	CASSLVPGKETQYF	TGTGCCAGCAGCTTAGTCCCCGGGAAAGAGACCCAGTACTTC
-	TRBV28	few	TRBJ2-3	CAVGGLTDTQYF	TGTGCCGTAGGGGGGCTCACAGATACGCAGTATTTT
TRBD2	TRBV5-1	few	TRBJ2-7	CASSFSSGGFSYEQYF	TGCGCCAGCAGCTTTTCTAGCGGGGGCTTCTCCTACGAGCAGTACTTC
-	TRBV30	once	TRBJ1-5	CAWSVEVNQPQHF	TGTGCCTGGAGTGTAGAGGTCAATCAGCCCCAGCATTTT
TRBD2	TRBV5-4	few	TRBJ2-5	CASSISGRETQYF	TGTGCCAGCAGCATTAGCGGGAGAGAGACCCAGTACTTC
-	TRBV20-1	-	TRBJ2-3	CSARFPDTQYF	TGCAGTGCTAGATTTCCGGATACGCAGTATTTT
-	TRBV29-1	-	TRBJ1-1	CSVVQRPSGGGAEAFF	TGCAGCGTTGTCCAGCGACCCTCCGGGGGAGGGGCTGAAGCTTTCTTT
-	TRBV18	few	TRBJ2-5	CASSPKETQYF	TGTGCCAGCTCACCAAAAGAGACCCAGTACTTC
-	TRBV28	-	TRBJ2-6	CASSLEVSGANVLTF	TGTGCCAGCAGTTTAGAGGTCTCTGGGGCCAACGTCCTGACTTTC
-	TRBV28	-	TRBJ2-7	CASNLGWAGNSYEQYF	TGTGCCAGCAACCTCGGTTGGGCCGGGAACTCCTACGAGCAGTACTTC
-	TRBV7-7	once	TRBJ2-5	CASSLDTQGTQYF	TGTGCTAGCAGCTTGGACACCCAAGGGACCCAGTACTTC
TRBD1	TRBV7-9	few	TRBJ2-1	CASSIRTGIGRVNNEQFF	TGTGCCAGCAGCATCCGGACAGGCATAGGACGGGTCAACAATGAGCAGTTCTTC
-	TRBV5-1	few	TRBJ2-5	CASSLAMETQYF	TGCGCCAGCAGCTTGGCCATGGAGACCCAGTACTTC
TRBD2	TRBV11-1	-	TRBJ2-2	CASSRLADTGELFF	TGTGCCAGCAGCCGGCTAGCGGACACCGGGGAGCTGTTTTTT
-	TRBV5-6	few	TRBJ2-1	CASRFTPTGAWHEQFF	TGTGCCAGCAGATTTACCCCCACGGGAGCGTGGCATGAGCAGTTCTTC
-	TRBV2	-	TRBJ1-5	CASSEWGSQPQHF	TGTGCCAGCAGTGAATGGGGAAGTCAGCCCCAGCATTTT
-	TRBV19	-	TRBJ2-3	CASQIRGFGADTQYF	TGTGCCAGCCAAATAAGGGGCTTCGGTGCAGATACGCAGTATTTT
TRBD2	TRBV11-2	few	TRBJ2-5	CASAGTTQETQYF	TGTGCCAGCGCCGGGACTACCCAAGAGACCCAGTACTTC
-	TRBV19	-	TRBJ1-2	CASIRTSLKANYGYTF	TGTGCCAGTATCCGGACATCCCTAAAAGCTAACTATGGCTACACCTTC
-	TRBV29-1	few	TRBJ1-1	CSVDGWDRQGRNTEAFF	TGCAGCGTTGATGGGTGGGACCGGCAGGGTCGAAACACTGAAGCTTTCTTT
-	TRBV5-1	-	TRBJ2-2	CASSLATGIATGELFF	TGCGCCAGCAGCTTGGCAACAGGGATCGCCACCGGGGAGCTGTTTTTT
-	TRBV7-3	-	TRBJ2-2	CASSPHDSSNTGELFF	TGTGCCAGCAGCCCCCACGACAGTTCGAACACCGGGGAGCTGTTTTTT
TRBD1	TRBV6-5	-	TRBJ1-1	CASSRDRVNTEAFF	TGTGCCAGCAGCCGGGACAGGGTGAACACTGAAGCTTTCTTT
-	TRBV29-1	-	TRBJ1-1	CSVSPGGSGAFF	TGCAGCGTTTCCCCGGGGGGCAGTGGAGCTTTCTTT
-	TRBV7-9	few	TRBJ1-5	CASSLTRDQPQHF	TGTGCCAGCAGCTTAACTAGGGATCAGCCCCAGCATTTT
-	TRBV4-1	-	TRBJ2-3	CASSHLQPAVTQYF	TGCGCCAGCAGCCATCTCCAACCAGCCGTTACGCAGTATTTT
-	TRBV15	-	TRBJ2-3	CATSRDRPASSTDTQYF	TGTGCCACCAGCAGAGATCGCCCAGCGTCTAGCACAGATACGCAGTATTTT
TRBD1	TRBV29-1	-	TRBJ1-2	CSVAMAGTVGFKYGYTF	TGCAGCGTTGCCATGGCCGGGACAGTGGGTTTTAAGTATGGCTACACCTTC
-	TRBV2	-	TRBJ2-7	CASGDNSYEQYF	TGTGCCAGCGGCGACAACTCCTACGAGCAGTACTTC
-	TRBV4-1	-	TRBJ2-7	CASSQSGLALSSYEQYF	TGCGCCAGCAGCCAATCGGGGCTAGCGCTGAGCTCCTACGAGCAGTACTTC
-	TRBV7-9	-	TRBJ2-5	CASSVEETQYF	TGTGCCAGCAGCGTCGAAGAGACCCAGTACTTC
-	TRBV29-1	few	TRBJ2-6	CSVDLPSGANVLTF	TGCAGCGTTGACCTGCCCTCTGGGGCCAACGTCCTGACTTTC
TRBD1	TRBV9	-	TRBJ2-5	CASSVVGQGVETQYF	TGTGCCAGCAGCGTAGTCGGGCAGGGGGTAGAGACCCAGTACTTC
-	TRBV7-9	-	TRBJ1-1	CASSLGAAQNTEAFF	TGTGCCAGCAGCTTAGGGGCGGCACAGAACACTGAAGCTTTCTTT
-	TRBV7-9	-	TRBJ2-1	CASSSGVYYNEQFF	TGTGCCAGCAGCTCCGGGGTTTACTACAATGAGCAGTTCTTC
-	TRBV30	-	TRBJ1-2	CAWSGGHYGYTF	TGTGCCTGGAGTGGGGGGCACTATGGCTACACCTTC
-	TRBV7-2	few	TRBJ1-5	CASSSQQDQPQHF	TGTGCCAGCAGCTCACAACAGGATCAGCCCCAGCATTTT
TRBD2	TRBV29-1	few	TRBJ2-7	CSVVTLQREYEQYF	TGCAGCGTTGTCACTTTACAGCGGGAGTACGAGCAGTACTTC